Below are 3 T cell receptor beta chains sequenced from a single sample in a study of regulatory T cells in long-lasting Graves disease. Time point described: newly diagnosed GD, antithyroid drugs for less than 3 months. Following extraction of RNA from PBMCs, that RNA was used to make the TCR library. Construction of TCR beta libraries relied on iRepertoire HTBI primers and on Arm-PCR targeting CDR3 regions. TCRdb independently ran MiXCR on the multiplex PCR reads; one entry per CDR3 protein. The repertoire holds a few hundred thousand distinct CDR3 sequences, with roughly 20% as singletons. The sample was also reused in another study, on T cells in Graves' hyperthyroidism and ophthalmopathy.

The sample here was peripheral blood mononuclear cells (PBMCs), taken at new diagnosis, from a patient treated with antithyroid drugs. The receptors were sampled from a woman aged 30 to 39 with Graves disease.

This clonotype was observed at least ten times. The chain recombines TRBV6-1 with TRBJ1-4; a possible D gene is TRBD1 (5 bases). Germline V gene sequence: CDR1 MNHNS, CDR2 SASEGT. This CDR3 is 15 amino acids long. V lost 3 bases and J 0 bases, leaving 8 bases between the germline ends. The CDR3 DNA follows: TGTGCCAGCAGTGACGGGGGTGCAACTAATGAAAAACTGTTTTTT. It is translated as CASSDGGATNEKLFF.

Many counts were recorded for this clonotype. The chain employs TRBV28 and TRBJ2-7, with no clear D. Trimming stripped 3 bases from V and 3 bases from J, with 12 bases between. The CDR3 has 14 residues. CDR1 is MDHEN, CDR2 SYDVKM, per germline. The CDR3 protein is CASSFWPPNYEQYF. CDR3 sequence (DNA): TGTGCCAGCAGTTTTTGGCCTCCGAACTACGAGCAGTACTTC.

This sequence joins TRBV6-1 and TRBJ2-1; the D call may be TRBD1 or TRBD2 (5 bases each). Trimming took off 1 base at V and 6 bases at J, with 13 bases between the two ends. The CDR3 loop spans 15 amino acids. Looked up from germline, CDR1 is MNHNS and CDR2 is SASEGT. The CDR3 sequence: CASSEVVGEPNEQFF. The CDR3 coding sequence is TGTGCCAGCAGTGAAGTGGTAGGGGAGCCCAATGAGCAGTTCTTC.